The 3 T cell receptor beta chains listed next were all sequenced from one sample in a study of blood T cell repertoires in COVID-19. Clones were read by immunoSEQ multiplex PCR, and TCRdb kept only the in-frame ones, dropping some. The data hold 150,000 to 200,000 clones, with 84% observed a single time. The specimen was peripheral blood. These receptors came from a woman aged 80 or over with COVID-19, enrolled during active disease.

Turning to this clone: Other DNA sequences of this sample code for an identical CDR3. This chain links TRBV18 with TRBJ1-1, with 10 bases lining up with TRBD1. The V and J ends lost 5 bases and 5 bases, in that order; junction bases with no gene match: 2. Germline CDR1 is KGHSH and CDR2 is LQKENI. This CDR3 has 13 residues. The CDR3 protein is CASSGQGGTEAFF. The CDR3 nucleotides are TGTGCCAGCTCAGGACAGGGGGGAACTGAAGCTTTCTTT.

This clone has only one observation. As DNA, the CDR3 is TGTGCCAGCAGCCTATCAGGAACCGAGCAGTACTTC. This codes for CASSLSGTEQYF. V usage is TRBV3-1 (or the pseudogene TRBV3-2) and J usage is TRBJ2-7; D not resolved. CDR1 and CDR2 (germline): LGHDT, YNNKEL (reference sequence). Trimming pared 4 bases from V and 6 bases from J, leaving 10 bases between. The CDR3 is made up of 12 amino acids.

The genes are TRBV5-1 and TRBJ2-3, with TRBD2 matching over 8 bases. Germline CDR1 and CDR2: SGHRS and YFSETQ. V lost 0 bases to trimming and J lost 2 bases; unmatched junction nucleotides: 11. This CDR3 is built from 18 residues. The CDR3 DNA reads TGCGCCAGCAGCTTGGAACTCCTAGCGGGTGGCCTCACAGATACGCAGTATTTT. It specifies CASSLELLAGGLTDTQYF.